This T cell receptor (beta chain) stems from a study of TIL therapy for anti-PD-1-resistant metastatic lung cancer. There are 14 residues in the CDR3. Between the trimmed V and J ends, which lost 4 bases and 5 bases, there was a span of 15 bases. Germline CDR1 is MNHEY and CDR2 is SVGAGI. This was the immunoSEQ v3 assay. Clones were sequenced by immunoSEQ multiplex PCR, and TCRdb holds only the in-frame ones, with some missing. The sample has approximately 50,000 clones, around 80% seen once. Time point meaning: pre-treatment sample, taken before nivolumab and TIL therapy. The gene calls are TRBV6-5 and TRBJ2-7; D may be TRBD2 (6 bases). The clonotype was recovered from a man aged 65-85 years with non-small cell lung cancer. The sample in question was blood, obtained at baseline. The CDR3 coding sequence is TGTGCCAGCAGTTTCTCGGGAGCGTCCAACGAGCAGTACTTC. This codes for CASSFSGASNEQYF.